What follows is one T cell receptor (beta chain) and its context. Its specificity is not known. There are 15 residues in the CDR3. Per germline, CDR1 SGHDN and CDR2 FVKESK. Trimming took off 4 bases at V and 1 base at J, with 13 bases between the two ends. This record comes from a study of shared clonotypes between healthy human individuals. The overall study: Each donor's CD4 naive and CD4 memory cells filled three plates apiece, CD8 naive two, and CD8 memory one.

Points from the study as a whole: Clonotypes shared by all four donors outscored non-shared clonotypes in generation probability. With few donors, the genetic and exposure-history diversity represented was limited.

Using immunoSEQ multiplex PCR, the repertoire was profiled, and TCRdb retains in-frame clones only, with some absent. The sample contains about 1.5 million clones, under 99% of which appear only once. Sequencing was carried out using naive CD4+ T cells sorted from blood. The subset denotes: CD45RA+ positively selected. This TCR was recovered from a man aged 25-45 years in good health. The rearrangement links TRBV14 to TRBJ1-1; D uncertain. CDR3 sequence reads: CASSLRTGANTEAFF. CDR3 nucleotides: TGTGCCAGCAGCCTCCGGACGGGAGCGAACACTGAAGCTTTCTTT.